These T cell receptor beta chains were read from a single sample in a study of early T cells in non-severe SARS-CoV-2 infection. TCRdb reprocessed the 5' RACE reads with MiXCR, giving one entry per CDR3 protein. The repertoire holds tens of thousands of distinct CDR3 sequences, with under 8% as singletons. The material sequenced was whole blood, taken at baseline. These receptors all come from an adult who was a healthcare worker with PCR-confirmed SARS-CoV-2 infection or an uninfected control (not recorded which). CDR3s include the opening cysteine and the closing phenylalanine or tryptophan. D genes are given only for firm matches. For some rows the clone size is stated as once, few or many, or as a class when expanded; others skip it.

>.|TRBJ2-2|.|TRBV14
TGTGCCAGCAGCCTGTATTACACCGGGGAGCTGTTTTTT
CASSLYYTGELFF
>TRBD1|TRBJ1-4|many|TRBV6-1
TGTGCCAGCAGCAGACAGGGCTCCTCAGGCGAAAAACTGTTTTTT
CASSRQGSSGEKLFF
>.|TRBJ1-2|many|TRBV4-1
TGCGCCAGCAGCCGAGAGGTTAAAGCTAACTATGGCTACACCTTC
CASSREVKANYGYTF
>TRBD2|TRBJ2-5|.|TRBV28
TGTGCCAGCAGTCCCAATGGGAGGGAGGGCCTGGAGACCCAGTACTTC
CASSPNGREGLETQYF
>.|TRBJ2-5|few|TRBV5-1
TGCGCCAGCAGCTTGCTCTTACAGGGTCTCCAAGAGACCCAGTACTTC
CASSLLLQGLQETQYF
>.|TRBJ2-1|.|TRBV24-1
TGTGCCACCAGTGATTTAGGGAATGAGCAGTTCTTC
CATSDLGNEQFF
>.|TRBJ1-1|many|TRBV11-2
TGTGCCAGCAGCTTAGAAGCGAAGAACACTGAAGCTTTCTTT
CASSLEAKNTEAFF
>.|TRBJ1-4|many|TRBV15
TGTGCCACCAGCAGAGACCGTGGAACTAATGAAAAACTGTTTTTT
CATSRDRGTNEKLFF
>.|TRBJ2-2|few|TRBV30
TGTGCCTGGAGTCACCGAGGACTGAACACCGGGGAGCTGTTTTTT
CAWSHRGLNTGELFF
>.|TRBJ1-1|few|TRBV7-9
TGTGCCAGCAGCTTTCGGGGGGCCTACACTGAAGCTTTCTTT
CASSFRGAYTEAFF
>.|TRBJ2-5|few|TRBV7-6
TGTGCCAGCAGCCTGAGACAGTCGGAGACCCAGTACTTC
CASSLRQSETQYF
>.|TRBJ1-4|many|TRBV5-1
TGCGCCAGCAGCTTGGACAGCTATAATGAAAAACTGTTTTTT
CASSLDSYNEKLFF
>.|TRBJ2-1|many|TRBV7-8
TGTGCCAGCAGCCCGGCGGTACGAACTGGTGAGCAGTTCTTC
CASSPAVRTGEQFF
>TRBD1|TRBJ2-7|few|TRBV7-3
TGTGCCAGCAGCTTAGATTCCGCAGGGGGATACGAGCAGTACTTC
CASSLDSAGGYEQYF
>TRBD1|TRBJ2-7|many|TRBV10-2
TGCGCCAGCAGTGAGAATAACAGGGGAATCTACGAGCAGTACTTC
CASSENNRGIYEQYF
>TRBD1|TRBJ2-2|.|TRBV7-9
TGTGCCAGCAGCTTCCGGGACAGGGGAACCGGGGAGCTGTTTTTT
CASSFRDRGTGELFF
>.|TRBJ2-3|many|TRBV5-1
TGCGCCAGCAGCTCATCGGGAGTTCCAGATACGCAGTATTTT
CASSSSGVPDTQYF
>.|TRBJ2-5|few|TRBV10-2
TGCGCCAGCAGTGCGGGAGACGGAGAGACCCAGTACTTC
CASSAGDGETQYF
>TRBD2|TRBJ2-5|many|TRBV20-1
TGCAGTGCTAGAAGGGCGGGAGGAGGGGACGTGACCCAGTACTTC
CSARRAGGGDVTQYF
>.|TRBJ1-1|few|TRBV20-1
TGCAGTGCTAGAGACTCCGGGGGGAGCACTGAAGCTTTCTTT
CSARDSGGSTEAFF
>TRBD1|TRBJ1-1|few|TRBV11-2
TGTGTCAGCAGCTCCTCGACAGGGTTGAACACTGAAGCTTTCTTT
CVSSSSTGLNTEAFF
>.|TRBJ2-1|many|TRBV5-1
TGCGCCAGCAGTTGGGAACTAAGGGATTCCGGGACTGAGCAGTTCTTC
CASSWELRDSGTEQFF
>.|TRBJ2-3|.|TRBV30
TGTGCCTGGAGTGACGCAGGGATCACGGATACGCAGTATTTT
CAWSDAGITDTQYF
>.|TRBJ1-5|many|TRBV6-1
TGTGCCAGCAGTGAACAAGTGGCAGGACCCGTAAGCAATCAGCCCCAGCATTTT
CASSEQVAGPVSNQPQHF
>TRBD1|TRBJ1-5|.|TRBV20-1
TGCAGTCCGGGACAGAGCAATCAGCCCCAGCATTTT
CSPGQSNQPQHF
>TRBD2|TRBJ2-3|few|TRBV11-2
TGTGCCAGCAGCTTGCCCCATGGGACTAGCGGGAGGACAGATACGCAGTATTTT
CASSLPHGTSGRTDTQYF
>.|TRBJ1-4|.|TRBV7-9
TGTGCCGGCCAAATTGCAACTAATGAAAAACTGTTTTTT
CAGQIATNEKLFF
>TRBD2|TRBJ2-5|medium-sized|TRBV6-1
TGTGCCAGCAGTGGGGGGGGGACCCAAGGGACCCAGTACTTC
CASSGGGTQGTQYF
>.|TRBJ2-2|many|TRBV4-3
TGCGCCAGCAGCTGGAAGCTCACCGGGGAGCTGTTTTTT
CASSWKLTGELFF
>TRBD1|TRBJ2-5|.|TRBV7-8
TGTGCCAGCAGCTTAGGACAGGGCCAAGAGACCCAGTACTTC
CASSLGQGQETQYF
>.|TRBJ2-5|few|TRBV12-3/TRBV12-4
TGTGCCAGCAGCTTAGCAGGGACGGAAGAGACCCAGTACTTC
CASSLAGTEETQYF
>TRBD2|TRBJ2-7|many|TRBV18
TGTGCCAGCTCACCTACTAGCGGGACTTCCTACGAGCAGTACTTC
CASSPTSGTSYEQYF
>.|TRBJ1-3|.|TRBV3-1
TGTGCCAGCCCGGATCTTTCTGGAAACACCATATATTTT
CASPDLSGNTIYF
>.|TRBJ2-7|many|TRBV20-1
TGCAGTGCTGGCCTCTCCCCGGAGATGGCGTACGCGCAGTACTTC
CSAGLSPEMAYAQYF
>TRBD1|TRBJ2-7|.|TRBV3-1
TGTGCCAGCAGCCCCCGGGACAGCCGCTACGAGCAGTACTTC
CASSPRDSRYEQYF
>.|TRBJ1-5|many|TRBV21-1
TGTGCCAGCAGCAAGGGCGGCCTATATAGCAATCAGCCCCAGCATTTT
CASSKGGLYSNQPQHF
>TRBD1|TRBJ2-2|.|TRBV6-5
TGTGCCAGCAGTCCTCTCGGACAGGGCAGGTCCGGGGAGCTGTTTTTT
CASSPLGQGRSGELFF